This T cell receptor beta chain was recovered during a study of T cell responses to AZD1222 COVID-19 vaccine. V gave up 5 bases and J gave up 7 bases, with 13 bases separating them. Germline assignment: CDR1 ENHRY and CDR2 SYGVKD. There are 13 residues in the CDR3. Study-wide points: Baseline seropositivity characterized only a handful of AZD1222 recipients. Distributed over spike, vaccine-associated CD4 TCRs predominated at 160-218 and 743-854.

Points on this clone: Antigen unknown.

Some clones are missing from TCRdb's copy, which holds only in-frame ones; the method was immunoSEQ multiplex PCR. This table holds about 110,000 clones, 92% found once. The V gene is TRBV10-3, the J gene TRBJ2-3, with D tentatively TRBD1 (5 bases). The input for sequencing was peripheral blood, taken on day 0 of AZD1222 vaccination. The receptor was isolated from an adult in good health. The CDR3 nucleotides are TGTGCCATCAGTCAAGTGACAGACAATACGCAGTATTTT. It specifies CAISQVTDNTQYF.